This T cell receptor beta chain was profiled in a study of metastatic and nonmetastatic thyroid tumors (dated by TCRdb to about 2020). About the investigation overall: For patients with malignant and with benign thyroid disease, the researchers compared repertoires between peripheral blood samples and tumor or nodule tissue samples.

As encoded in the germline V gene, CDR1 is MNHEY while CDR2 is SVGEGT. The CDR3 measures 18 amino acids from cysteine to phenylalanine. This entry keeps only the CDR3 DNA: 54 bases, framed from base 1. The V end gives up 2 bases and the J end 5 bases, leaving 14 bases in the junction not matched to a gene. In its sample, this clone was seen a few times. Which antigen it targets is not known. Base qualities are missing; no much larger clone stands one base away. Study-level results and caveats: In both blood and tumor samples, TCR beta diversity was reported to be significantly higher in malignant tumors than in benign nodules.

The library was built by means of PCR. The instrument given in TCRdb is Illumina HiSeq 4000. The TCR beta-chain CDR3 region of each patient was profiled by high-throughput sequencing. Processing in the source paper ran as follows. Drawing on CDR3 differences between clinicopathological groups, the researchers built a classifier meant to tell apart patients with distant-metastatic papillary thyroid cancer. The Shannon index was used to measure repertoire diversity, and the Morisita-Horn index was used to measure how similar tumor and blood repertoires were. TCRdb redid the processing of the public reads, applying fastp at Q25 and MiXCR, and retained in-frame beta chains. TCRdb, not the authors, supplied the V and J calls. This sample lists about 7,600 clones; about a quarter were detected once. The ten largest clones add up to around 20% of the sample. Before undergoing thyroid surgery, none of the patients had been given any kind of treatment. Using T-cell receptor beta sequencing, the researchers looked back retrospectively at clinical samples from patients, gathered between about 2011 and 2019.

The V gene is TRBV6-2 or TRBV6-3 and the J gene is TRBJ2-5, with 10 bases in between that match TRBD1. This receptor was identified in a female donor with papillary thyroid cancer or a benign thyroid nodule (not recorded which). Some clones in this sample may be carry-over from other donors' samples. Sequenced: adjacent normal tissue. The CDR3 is CASSYPWDRGGAEETQYF. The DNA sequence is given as TGTGCCAGCAGTTACCCCTGGGACAGGGGAGGGGCCGAGGAGACCCAGTACTTC.